A selection of T cell receptor beta chains follows, all from one sample in a study of CD8 T cells in Susac syndrome. TCRdb re-derived calls from the immunoSEQ multiplex PCR reads in MiXCR, one entry per CDR3 protein. The table has roughly 190,000 distinct CDR3 sequences, about 91% seen once. Sequencing was carried out using CD4+ T cells from PBMCs. These receptors all come from a human donor with Susac syndrome. The CDR3 runs from the conserved cysteine through the conserved F or W. Some rows mark clone size as missing; the rest say once, few, many or name a class of expanded clone.

j_call v_call clone_size cdr3_aa
TRBJ2-6 TRBV2 NA CASSETSAGSGANVLTF
TRBJ2-5 TRBV20-1 NA CSAKTSGREETQYF
TRBJ1-2 TRBV19 NA CASTETGPYGYTF
TRBJ2-7 TRBV18 few CASSPDREQYF
TRBJ1-6 TRBV12-3/TRBV12-4 NA CASSEGRNSPLHF
TRBJ2-1 TRBV12-3/TRBV12-4 NA CASRLNPREQFF
TRBJ2-1 TRBV5-1 NA CASSLEGAQGNEQFF
TRBJ2-2 TRBV9 once CASSPRQGIDTGELFF
TRBJ1-1 TRBV5-1 NA CASSLVQRNTEAFF
TRBJ1-2 TRBV14 NA CASSQGLRRSNYGYTF
TRBJ1-1 TRBV29-1 NA CSALATENTEAFF
TRBJ2-1 TRBV6-1 once CASSVGRSSYNEQFF
TRBJ2-3 TRBV6-2/TRBV6-3 NA CASKDRGRRVTDTQYF
TRBJ1-6 TRBV19 NA CASSPVPGNSPLHF
TRBJ1-1 TRBV7-9 NA CASRNELTGGAFF
TRBJ2-7 TRBV5-1 NA CASSQTSGGARGEQYF
TRBJ1-5 TRBV10-3 once CAISDGGDGQPQHF
TRBJ1-2 TRBV6-1 NA CASSEAGYYGYTF
TRBJ1-2 TRBV2 few CASSSGNYGYTF
TRBJ1-2 TRBV5-1 NA CASRLGVRQANYGYTF
TRBJ2-2 TRBV3-1 NA CASSQVMTKGGELFF
TRBJ2-1 TRBV6-5 NA CASTNGYAGQEQFF
TRBJ2-5 TRBV6-6 NA CASSYNEIQETQYF
TRBJ2-5 TRBV20-1 NA CSARRGQGALETQYF
TRBJ2-3 TRBV20-1 NA CSAWTAEITDTQYF